The T cell receptor (beta chain) under discussion was sequenced for a study of cytomegalovirus exposure and HLA in healthy donors. Regarding the study as a whole: It was only CMV serostatus that was available as immune exposure information.

The V segment lost 5 bases and the J segment 3 bases; nucleotides outside the gene matches: 11. Germline lookup yields CDR1 MNHEY and CDR2 SMNVEV (reference sequence). The CDR3 runs to 16 residues. PCR used 60 Vbeta primers and 13 Jbeta primers. Here immunoSEQ multiplex PCR was the method, and the copy in TCRdb shows in-frame clones only, minus some. This table has about 140,000 clones, about three quarters appearing once. About this clone itself: The antigen remains unidentified.

The sequenced sample consisted of PBMCs. The chain combines TRBV27 with TRBJ2-3; 7 bases fit TRBD2. The TCR comes from a male donor in good health and CMV-seropositive. As DNA, the CDR3 is TGTGCCAGCAGTCACTCAGCGGGACGGTGGACAGATACGCAGTATTTT. Protein sequence: CASSHSAGRWTDTQYF.